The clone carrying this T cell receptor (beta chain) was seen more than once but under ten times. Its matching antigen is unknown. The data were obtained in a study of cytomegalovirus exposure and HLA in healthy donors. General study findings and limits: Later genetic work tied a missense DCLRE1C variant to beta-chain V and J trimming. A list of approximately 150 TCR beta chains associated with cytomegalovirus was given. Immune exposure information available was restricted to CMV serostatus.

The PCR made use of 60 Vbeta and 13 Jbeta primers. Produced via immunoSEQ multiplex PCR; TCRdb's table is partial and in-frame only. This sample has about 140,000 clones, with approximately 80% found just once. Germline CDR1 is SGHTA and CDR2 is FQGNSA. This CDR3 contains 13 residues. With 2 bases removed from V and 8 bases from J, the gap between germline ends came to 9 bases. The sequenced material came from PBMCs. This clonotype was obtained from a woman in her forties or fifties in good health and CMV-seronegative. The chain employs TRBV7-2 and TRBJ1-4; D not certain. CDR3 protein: CASSLSREEKLFF. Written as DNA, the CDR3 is TGTGCCAGCAGCTTATCGAGAGAAGAAAAACTGTTTTTT. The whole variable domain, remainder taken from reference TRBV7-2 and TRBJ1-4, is GAGVSQSPSNKVTEKGKDVELRCDPISGHTALYWYRQSLGQGLEFLIYFQGNSAPDKSGLPSDRFSAERTGGSVSTLTIQRTQQEDSAVYLCASSLSREEKLFFGSGTQLSVL.